This T cell receptor (beta chain) appears in the sequencing data of a study of shared clonotypes between healthy human individuals. A word on this clone: Antigen unknown.

General study results and limits: Lower generation probabilities were found for non-shared clonotypes than for those shared by all four donors.

The assay ran at deep level. Measured with immunoSEQ multiplex PCR; TCRdb has only the in-frame clones, and not every one. The table has about 2 million clones, approximately 94% seen once. Selected positively for CCR7 and CD45RO-negative, naive CD8 cells excluded terminally differentiated effector memory CD45RA+ cells. Donation came from healthy HIV-negative adults that had no recent acute infections or vaccinations. The CDR3 runs to 16 residues. The germline V and J ends were trimmed by 0 bases and 3 bases, with 16 bases remaining between them. Germline V gives CDR1 SGHRS, CDR2 YFSETQ. Sequencing was done on a sample of naive CD8+ T cells sorted from blood. This TCR derives from a man between 18 and 35 years old in good health. The V and J genes are TRBV5-1 and TRBJ2-7; weak D call: TRBD1 (5 bases). The CDR3 DNA reads TGCGCCAGCAGCTTGGAGGGGTCAGCGAGCTACTACGAGCAGTACTTC. This encodes CASSLEGSASYYEQYF. The whole variable domain, filled in from reference TRBV5-1 and TRBJ2-7, reads KAGVTQTPRYLIKTRGQQVTLSCSPISGHRSVSWYQQTPGQGLQFLFEYFSETQRNKGNFPGRFSGRQFSNSRSEMNVSTLELGDSALYLCASSLEGSASYYEQYFGPGTRLTVT.